This TCR beta chain was identified during a study of blood T cell repertoires in COVID-19. The wider study: Acute and convalescent COVID-19 samples came from the United States, Italy and Spain. From T cells, B-cell-depleted T cells, or PBMCs came the material, which was cDNA or gDNA.

Authors' methods: Counts of nucleated cells, estimated from reference gene primer amplification, were obtained. Sequencing was performed with immunoSEQ multiplex PCR; in TCRdb, only in-frame clones are kept and a portion is missing. From that table come the V and J calls and clone size; the DNA was used to work out D and trimming. The table lists approximately 230,000 clones, roughly 90% of them singletons. Input material: peripheral blood. This TCR came from a woman aged 40 to 50 who had recovered from COVID-19.

The CDR3 here is CASSGPGLGGYTF. The CDR3 DNA is TGTGCCAGCAGCGGCCCGGGTCTCGGGGGCTACACCTTC. This chain links TRBV5-4 with TRBJ1-2; the D is unclear. This CDR3 region has 13 residues. The V gene's germline CDR1 is SGHNT and CDR2 YYREEE (reference sequence). The V gene lost 4 bases and the J gene lost 8 bases, with 15 bases spanning the gap.